This T cell receptor beta chain was sequenced in a study of cytomegalovirus exposure and HLA in healthy donors. Findings of the study overall: Reportedly, HLA-A and HLA-B alleles of most subjects were accurately predicted from TCR beta. In a later analysis, TCR beta V- and J-gene trimming was associated with a missense DCLRE1C variant.

With 2 bases clipped from V and 0 bases from J, the junction kept 10 bases outside the gene matches. CDR1 and CDR2 from the germline V gene are MGHDK and SYGVNS. This CDR3 has 18 residues. As to this clone: Antigen unknown.

PCR was performed using 60 Vbeta and 13 Jbeta primers. TCRdb keeps only in-frame clones here, not all; method: immunoSEQ multiplex PCR. The sample contains 110,000 or so clones, roughly 70% of which appear only once. The J gene is TRBJ2-3, the V gene TRBV25-1; 8 positions match TRBD2. The sample comprised PBMCs. The receptor's source is a woman in her seventies in good health and CMV-seropositive. The CDR3 coding sequence is TGTGCCAGCAGTGAAGATTTTTCGGCGGGGGGAAGCACAGATACGCAGTATTTT. Its protein is CASSEDFSAGGSTDTQYF.